This TCR beta chain was captured by sequencing in a study of Ad26.COV2.S vaccination and SARS-CoV-2 variants. Overall study findings and caveats: Spike-specific responses of CD8+ and CD4+ T cells were reported to display substantial breadth after vaccination.

Concerning this clone: What it binds is not known.

This sample's treatment: about 20 received Ad26.COV2.S at low or high dose, single or two shots; about 5 received placebo; per-sample allocation not given. Vaccine and placebo recipients were sampled on day 63 after the first injection. V was pared by 5 bases and J by 11 bases, with 18 bases of the junction left unmatched. CDR3 length: 17 residues. From germline, CDR1 is LNHDA and CDR2 SQIVND (reference sequence). Here immunoSEQ multiplex PCR was the method, and the copy in TCRdb shows in-frame clones only, minus some. The sample lists around 250,000 clones, more than 75% occurring once. The TCR sequence derives from a person between 18 and 65 years old who received the Ad26.COV2.S COVID-19 vaccine or a placebo. V and J are TRBV19 and TRBJ1-4, with 9 bases fitting TRBD1. Specimen: peripheral blood, collected in a trial of Ad26.COV2.S vaccine versus placebo. The CDR3 DNA sequence: TGTGCCAGTAGTGCCGGACAGGGGCGAGGTGGGAAAGTGAAACTGTTTTTT. Translation gives CASSAGQGRGGKVKLFF.